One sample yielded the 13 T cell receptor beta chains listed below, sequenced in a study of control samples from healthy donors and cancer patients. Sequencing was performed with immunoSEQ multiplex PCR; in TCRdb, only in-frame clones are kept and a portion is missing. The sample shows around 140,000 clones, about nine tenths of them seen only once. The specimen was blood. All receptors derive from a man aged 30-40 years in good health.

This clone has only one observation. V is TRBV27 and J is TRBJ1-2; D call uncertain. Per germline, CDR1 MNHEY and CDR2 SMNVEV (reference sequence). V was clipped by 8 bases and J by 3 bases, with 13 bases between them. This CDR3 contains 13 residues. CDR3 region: CASGPGLHYGYTF. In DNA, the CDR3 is TGTGCCAGCGGTCCGGGCCTTCACTATGGCTACACCTTC.

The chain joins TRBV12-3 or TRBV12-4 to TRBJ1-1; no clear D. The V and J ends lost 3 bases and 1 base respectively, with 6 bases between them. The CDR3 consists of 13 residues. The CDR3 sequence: CASSFTANTEAFF. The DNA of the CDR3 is TGTGCCAGCAGTTTCACCGCGAACACTGAAGCTTTCTTT.

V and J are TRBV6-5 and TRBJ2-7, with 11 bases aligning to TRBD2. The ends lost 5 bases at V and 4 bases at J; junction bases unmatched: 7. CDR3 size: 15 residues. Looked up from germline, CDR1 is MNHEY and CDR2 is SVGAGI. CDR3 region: CASSPLAGGPYEQYF. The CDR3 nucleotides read TGTGCCAGCAGTCCCCTAGCGGGGGGTCCTTACGAGCAGTACTTC.

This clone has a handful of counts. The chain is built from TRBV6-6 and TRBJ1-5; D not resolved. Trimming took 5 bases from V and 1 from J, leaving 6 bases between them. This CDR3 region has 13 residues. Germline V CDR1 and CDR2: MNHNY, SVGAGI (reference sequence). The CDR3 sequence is CASSPKSNQPQHF. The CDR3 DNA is TGTGCCAGCAGTCCGAAGAGCAATCAGCCCCAGCATTTT.

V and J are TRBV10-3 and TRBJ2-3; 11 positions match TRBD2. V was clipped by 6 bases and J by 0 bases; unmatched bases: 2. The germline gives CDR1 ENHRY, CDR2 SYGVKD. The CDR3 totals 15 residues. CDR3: CAIRGTSGSTDTQYF. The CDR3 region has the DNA TGTGCCATCAGAGGGACTAGCGGAAGCACAGATACGCAGTATTTT.

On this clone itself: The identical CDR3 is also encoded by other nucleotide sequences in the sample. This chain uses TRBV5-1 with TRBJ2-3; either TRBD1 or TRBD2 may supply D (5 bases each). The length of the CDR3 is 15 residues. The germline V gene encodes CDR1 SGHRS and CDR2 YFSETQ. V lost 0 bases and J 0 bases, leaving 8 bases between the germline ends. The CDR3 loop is CASSLAGASTDTQYF. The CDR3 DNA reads TGCGCCAGCAGCTTGGCCGGGGCCAGCACAGATACGCAGTATTTT.

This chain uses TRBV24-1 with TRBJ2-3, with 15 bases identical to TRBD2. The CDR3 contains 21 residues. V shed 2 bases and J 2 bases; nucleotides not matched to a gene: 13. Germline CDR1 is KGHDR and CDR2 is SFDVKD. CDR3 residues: CATSDYGTSGGLRGLTDTQYF. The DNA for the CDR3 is TGTGCCACCAGTGATTATGGGACTAGCGGGGGGCTACGCGGGCTCACAGATACGCAGTATTTT.

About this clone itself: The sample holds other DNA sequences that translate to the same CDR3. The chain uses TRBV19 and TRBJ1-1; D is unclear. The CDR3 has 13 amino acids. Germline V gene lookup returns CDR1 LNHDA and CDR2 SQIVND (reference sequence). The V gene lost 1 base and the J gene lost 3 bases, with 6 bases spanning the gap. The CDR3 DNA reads TGTGCCAGTAGTATAGTGGTTGACACTGAAGCTTTCTTT. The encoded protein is CASSIVVDTEAFF.

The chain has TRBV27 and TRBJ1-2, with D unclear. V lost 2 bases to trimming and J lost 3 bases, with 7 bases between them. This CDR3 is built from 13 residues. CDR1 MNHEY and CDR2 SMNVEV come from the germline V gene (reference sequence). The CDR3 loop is CASSLSQHYGYTF. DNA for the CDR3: TGTGCCAGCAGTTTAAGTCAGCACTATGGCTACACCTTC.

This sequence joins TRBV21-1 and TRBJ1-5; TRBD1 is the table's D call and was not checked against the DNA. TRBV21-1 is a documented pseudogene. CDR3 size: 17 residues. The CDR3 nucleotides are TGTGCCAGCAGCTCCCAAAACCCTGACAGGGCCGATCAGCCCCAGCATTTT. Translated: CASSSQNPDRADQPQHF.

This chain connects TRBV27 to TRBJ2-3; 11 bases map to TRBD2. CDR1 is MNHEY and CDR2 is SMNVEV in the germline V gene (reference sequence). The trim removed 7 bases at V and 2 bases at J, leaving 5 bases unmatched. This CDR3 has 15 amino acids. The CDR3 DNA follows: TGTGCCAGCAACGTAGCGGGGGGGTTCACAGATACGCAGTATTTT. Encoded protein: CASNVAGGFTDTQYF.

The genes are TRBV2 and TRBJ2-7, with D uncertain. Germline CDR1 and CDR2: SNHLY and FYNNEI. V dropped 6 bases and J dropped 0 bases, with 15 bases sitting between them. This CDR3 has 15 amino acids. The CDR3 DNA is TGTGCCAGCAGGGCCACGGACGGAGCCTCCTACGAGCAGTACTTC. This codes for CASRATDGASYEQYF.

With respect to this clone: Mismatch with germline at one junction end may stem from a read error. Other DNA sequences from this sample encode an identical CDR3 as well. In DNA, the CDR3 is TGCGCCACCAGTGGTCAAACTAGCAATCAGCCCCAGCATTTT. It translates to CATSGQTSNQPQHF. The genes are TRBV24-1 and TRBJ1-5; D unclear. The CDR3 sequence is 14 residues long. Germline V gene lookup returns CDR1 KGHDR and CDR2 SFDVKD.